This T cell receptor (beta chain) was retrieved from a study of T cell repertoires in cytomegalovirus infection. With respect to this clonotype: Its target is not known.

MiXCR, applied by TCRdb to the reads, yields one record per CDR3 protein. The sample carries around 180,000 distinct CDR3 sequences, roughly 30% recorded once. General observations from the study: CMV-specific TCR beta clonotypes restricted by HLA-C were the ones dominating the ex vivo response.

This CDR3 is 14 amino acids long. CDR1 SGHVS and CDR2 FQNEAQ come from the germline V gene. Losses at the gene ends were 6 bases for V and 10 bases for J; bases not matched to a gene: 8. The sample taken for sequencing was PBMCs. The chain recombines TRBV7-8 with TRBJ1-6, with 8 nucleotides matching TRBD1. The clonotype comes from a human donor in good health (CMV status not recorded). Some clones in this sample may be carry-over from other donors' samples. The CDR3 coding sequence is TGTGCCAGCAGGCGAGGACAGGGCGGGTCACCCCTCCACTTT. Its protein product is CASRRGQGGSPLHF.